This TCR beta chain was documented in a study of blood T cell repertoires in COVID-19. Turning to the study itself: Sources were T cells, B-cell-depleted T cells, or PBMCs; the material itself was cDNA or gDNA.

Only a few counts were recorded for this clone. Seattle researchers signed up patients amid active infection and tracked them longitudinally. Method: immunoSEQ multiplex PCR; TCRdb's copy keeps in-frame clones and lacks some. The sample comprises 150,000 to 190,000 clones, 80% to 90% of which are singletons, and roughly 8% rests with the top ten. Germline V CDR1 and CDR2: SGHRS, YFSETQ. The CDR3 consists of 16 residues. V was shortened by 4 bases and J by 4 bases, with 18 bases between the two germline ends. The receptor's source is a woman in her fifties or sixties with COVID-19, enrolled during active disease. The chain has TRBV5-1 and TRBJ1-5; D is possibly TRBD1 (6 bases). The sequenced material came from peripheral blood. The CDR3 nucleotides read TGCGCCAGCAGCCCTTTGCCCGGGACACAAAATCAGCCCCAGCATTTT. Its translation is CASSPLPGTQNQPQHF.